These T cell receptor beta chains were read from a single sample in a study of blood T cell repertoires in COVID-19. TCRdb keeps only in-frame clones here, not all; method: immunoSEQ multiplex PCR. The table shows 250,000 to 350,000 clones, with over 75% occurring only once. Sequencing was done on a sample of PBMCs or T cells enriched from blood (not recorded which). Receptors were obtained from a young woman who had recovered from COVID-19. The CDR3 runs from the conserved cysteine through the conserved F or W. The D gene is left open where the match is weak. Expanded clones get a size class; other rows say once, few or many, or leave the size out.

DNA: TGTGCCAGCAGTTTTTCCCGGACAGGGGGCAATGAGCAGTTCTTC
CDR3: CASSFSRTGGNEQFF
J: TRBJ2-1
D: TRBD1
size: .
V: TRBV27

DNA: TGTGCCAGCAGTATCCTGGCGGGAACTGAAGCTTTCTTT
CDR3: CASSILAGTEAFF
J: TRBJ1-1
D: .
size: .
V: TRBV6-5

DNA: TGTGCCAGCAGTGCGGACGGGGTCAGAAAACTGTTTTTT
CDR3: CASSADGVRKLFF
J: TRBJ1-4
D: .
size: .
V: TRBV25-1

DNA: TGTGCCAGCAGTGACTCAGGGGGCCTCCGCTACACCTTC
CDR3: CASSDSGGLRYTF
J: TRBJ1-2
D: TRBD1
size: once
V: TRBV6-4

DNA: TGTGCCAGTAGTACCCAGGGGAAGGGGGAGCTGTTTTTT
CDR3: CASSTQGKGELFF
J: TRBJ2-2
D: .
size: .
V: TRBV19

DNA: TGTGCCAGCAGCCAAGTCCTTCGGACTAGCGGGGGGCCCAATGAGCAGTTCTTC
CDR3: CASSQVLRTSGGPNEQFF
J: TRBJ2-1
D: TRBD2
size: .
V: TRBV4-2

DNA: TGTGCCAGCAGCTTAGCGAGCAGGGAATCCCTCCACTTT
CDR3: CASSLASRESLHF
J: TRBJ1-6
D: .
size: few
V: TRBV7-9

DNA: TGTGCCAGCAGCGGCCGGGACAGGGTTTTGGCTGAAGCTTTCTTT
CDR3: CASSGRDRVLAEAFF
J: TRBJ1-1
D: TRBD1
size: .
V: TRBV11-2

DNA: TGTGCCAGCAGTGACCAACAGCGGGTAAACCAAGAGACCCAGTACTTC
CDR3: CASSDQQRVNQETQYF
J: TRBJ2-5
D: .
size: .
V: TRBV2

DNA: TGTGCCAGCAGCCAATCTACAGGGAACTCTGGAAACACCATATATTTT
CDR3: CASSQSTGNSGNTIYF
J: TRBJ1-3
D: .
size: .
V: TRBV4-2

DNA: TGTGCCAGCACCGCAGCGGCCGTACTCCAGCCCCAGCATTTT
CDR3: CASTAAAVLQPQHF
J: TRBJ1-5
D: .
size: .
V: TRBV7-8

DNA: TGCGCCAGCAGCCAAGATCTCGTCCGGGAGGCTGTGACCGGGGAGCTGTTTTTT
CDR3: CASSQDLVREAVTGELFF
J: TRBJ2-2
D: TRBD2
size: once
V: TRBV4-1

DNA: TGTGCCAGCAGCCAAGAACTGGGCCAGTACACTGAAGCTTTCTTT
CDR3: CASSQELGQYTEAFF
J: TRBJ1-1
D: .
size: .
V: TRBV3-1/TRBV3-2

DNA: TGTGCCACCAGCCGTGGGACACCTAACTATGGCTACACCTTC
CDR3: CATSRGTPNYGYTF
J: TRBJ1-2
D: .
size: .
V: TRBV15

DNA: TGCAGCGTCCCGGGCACTGAAGCTTTCTTT
CDR3: CSVPGTEAFF
J: TRBJ1-1
D: .
size: once
V: TRBV29-1

DNA: TGTGCCGTCCAGCAGGGCTCTGAGCAGTTCTTC
CDR3: CAVQQGSEQFF
J: TRBJ2-1
D: .
size: .
V: TRBV2

DNA: TGCGCCAGCAGCTCGACAGGGAGCACAGATACGCAGTATTTT
CDR3: CASSSTGSTDTQYF
J: TRBJ2-3
D: TRBD1
size: .
V: TRBV5-1

DNA: TGTGCCAGCAGCTTGTCCCGGACTGCTTACAATGAGCAGTTCTTC
CDR3: CASSLSRTAYNEQFF
J: TRBJ2-1
D: .
size: .
V: TRBV28

DNA: TGTGCCAGCAGTGAATCTCTGGCGGGGAGCTCCTACAATGAGCAGTTCTTC
CDR3: CASSESLAGSSYNEQFF
J: TRBJ2-1
D: .
size: once
V: TRBV25-1

DNA: TGTGCCACCCGGGGCGGGGGGGGATTTAGCACAGATACGCAGTATTTT
CDR3: CATRGGGGFSTDTQYF
J: TRBJ2-3
D: TRBD2
size: .
V: TRBV7-8

DNA: TGTGCCAGCAGCGTAGGGCTAGCGGGGTATACTAGCACAGATACGCAGTATTTT
CDR3: CASSVGLAGYTSTDTQYF
J: TRBJ2-3
D: TRBD2
size: .
V: TRBV9

DNA: TGTGCTCTGGTAGGGGGTAATGAAAAACTGTTTTTT
CDR3: CALVGGNEKLFF
J: TRBJ1-4
D: .
size: .
V: TRBV30

DNA: TGTGCCAGCAGTTTAGCAGGTAATCAGCCCCAGCATTTT
CDR3: CASSLAGNQPQHF
J: TRBJ1-5
D: .
size: .
V: TRBV27

DNA: TGTGCCAGCAGCAGGGACAGCCGTAATGAAAAACTGTTTTTT
CDR3: CASSRDSRNEKLFF
J: TRBJ1-4
D: TRBD1
size: .
V: TRBV7-2

DNA: TGCGCCAGCAGCCAAGATTCAAGAGGCAGGGTGCTTGAAAAACTGTTTTTT
CDR3: CASSQDSRGRVLEKLFF
J: TRBJ1-4
D: .
size: .
V: TRBV4-1

DNA: TGTGCCAGCAGCCAAGAGGAGGGAACGTCGTATGGCTACACCTTC
CDR3: CASSQEEGTSYGYTF
J: TRBJ1-2
D: .
size: .
V: TRBV4-2

DNA: TGTGCCACCAGTGATTTGGCGGGGGCCTTCGAGGAGCAGTTCTTC
CDR3: CATSDLAGAFEEQFF
J: TRBJ2-1
D: .
size: once
V: TRBV24-1

DNA: TGCGCCAGCAGCCCCTTGTGGCAAAATGAAAAACTGTTTTTT
CDR3: CASSPLWQNEKLFF
J: TRBJ1-4
D: .
size: .
V: TRBV5-1

DNA: TGTGCCAGTAGTCCCTTCTCGGGAGGGGAGCAGTACTTC
CDR3: CASSPFSGGEQYF
J: TRBJ2-7
D: TRBD2
size: .
V: TRBV19

DNA: TGTGCCAGCAGTTTAGGACAGTTACTCAATCAGCCCCAGCATTTT
CDR3: CASSLGQLLNQPQHF
J: TRBJ1-5
D: .
size: .
V: TRBV28

DNA: TGTGCCAGCGCGTCCCTAGCGGGGAGCCGGGAGACCCAGTACTTC
CDR3: CASASLAGSRETQYF
J: TRBJ2-5
D: TRBD2
size: .
V: TRBV2

DNA: TGTGCCAGCAGCTTAGGGGTCGGGACTAGCGGTTACAATGAGCAGTTCTTC
CDR3: CASSLGVGTSGYNEQFF
J: TRBJ2-1
D: TRBD2
size: .
V: TRBV13

DNA: TGCGCCAGCAGCGATGGGGCCCTCTCCTATAATTCACCCCTCCACTTT
CDR3: CASSDGALSYNSPLHF
J: TRBJ1-6
D: .
size: .
V: TRBV5-1

DNA: TGTGCCAGCGTCCAACAGGACCCTAAAGAGACCCAGTACTTC
CDR3: CASVQQDPKETQYF
J: TRBJ2-5
D: .
size: .
V: TRBV11-2

DNA: TGCAGCGTTACTAGACAGGGGCGGGCAGCTTTCTTT
CDR3: CSVTRQGRAAFF
J: TRBJ1-1
D: TRBD1
size: .
V: TRBV29-1

DNA: TGTGCCACCAGTGACAGGGGGACAGGGCTTGCGACCCAGTACTTC
CDR3: CATSDRGTGLATQYF
J: TRBJ2-5
D: TRBD1
size: .
V: TRBV24-1

DNA: TGCGCCAGCAGTGAGGGGGCGGGACGGAGTAATTCACCCCTCCACTTT
CDR3: CASSEGAGRSNSPLHF
J: TRBJ1-6
D: .
size: .
V: TRBV10-2

DNA: TGTGCCAGCAGTTATAGGGCCAGGGCTAACTATGGCTACACCTTC
CDR3: CASSYRARANYGYTF
J: TRBJ1-2
D: .
size: .
V: TRBV6-5

DNA: TGTGCCACCAGTTGGACAGGGGACTCTGGAAACACCATATATTTT
CDR3: CATSWTGDSGNTIYF
J: TRBJ1-3
D: TRBD1
size: .
V: TRBV24-1

DNA: TGCGCCAGCAGAATAGAAGAGACCCAGTACTTC
CDR3: CASRIEETQYF
J: TRBJ2-5
D: .
size: .
V: TRBV5-1